This T cell receptor (beta chain) was profiled in a study of cytomegalovirus exposure and HLA in healthy donors. Assay used: immunoSEQ multiplex PCR; TCRdb lists only in-frame clones, some missing. The table shows some 190,000 clones, with 86% occurring only once. The validation cohort, a group of around 120 subjects, included the donors and was separate from the roughly 700-subject first cohort. What was sequenced was PBMCs. The TCR sequence derives from a man between 25 and 39 years old in good health and CMV-seropositive.

This CDR3 reads CASNGGSGSTDTQYF. The CDR3, as DNA: TGTGCCAGCAACGGGGGAAGCGGGAGTACAGATACGCAGTATTTT. The chain joins TRBV2 to TRBJ2-3; TRBD2 aligns across 8 bases. Germline assignment: CDR1 SNHLY and CDR2 FYNNEI. V shed 7 bases and J 3 bases; nucleotides not matched to a gene: 9. This CDR3 contains 15 residues. The entire variable domain, with the rest obtained from reference TRBV2 and TRBJ2-3, is as follows: EPEVTQTPSHQVTQMGQEVILRCVPISNHLYFYWYRQILGQKVEFLVSFYNNEISEKSEIFDDQFSVERPDGSNFTLKIRSTKLEDSAMYFCASNGGSGSTDTQYFGPGTRLTVL.